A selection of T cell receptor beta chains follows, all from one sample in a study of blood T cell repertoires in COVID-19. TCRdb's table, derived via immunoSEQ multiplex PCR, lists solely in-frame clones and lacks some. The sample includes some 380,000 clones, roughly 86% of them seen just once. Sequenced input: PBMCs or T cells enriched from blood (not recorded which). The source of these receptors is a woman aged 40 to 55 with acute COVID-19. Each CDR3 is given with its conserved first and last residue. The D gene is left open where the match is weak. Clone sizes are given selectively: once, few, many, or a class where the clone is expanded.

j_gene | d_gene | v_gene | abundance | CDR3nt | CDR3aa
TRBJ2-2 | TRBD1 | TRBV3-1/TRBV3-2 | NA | TGTGCCAGCAGCCGACGACAGGGGTCGAGCACCGGGGAGCTGTTTTTT | CASSRRQGSSTGELFF
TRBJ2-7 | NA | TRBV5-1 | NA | TGCGCCAGCACCCCGGACAGTCACTCCTACGAGCAGTACTTC | CASTPDSHSYEQYF
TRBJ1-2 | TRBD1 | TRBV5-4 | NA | TGTGCCAGCACCCCGGGAGGGACAGGGAGTGGCTACACCTTC | CASTPGGTGSGYTF
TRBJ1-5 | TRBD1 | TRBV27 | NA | TGTGCCAGCAGTTTCAGGGGGCTCGGTCAGCCCCAGCATTTT | CASSFRGLGQPQHF
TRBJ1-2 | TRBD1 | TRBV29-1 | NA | TGCAGCGCACCGGACAGGGGCCTAGCTAACTATGGCTACACCTTC | CSAPDRGLANYGYTF
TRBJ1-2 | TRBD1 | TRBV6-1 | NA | TGTGCCAGCAGTGAAGCCCCCGGGACAGGGGGCGCGGTAAGGGGCTACACCTTC | CASSEAPGTGGAVRGYTF
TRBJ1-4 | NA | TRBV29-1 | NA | TGCAGCGCCCAGGCCCCTAATGAAAAACTGTTTTTT | CSAQAPNEKLFF
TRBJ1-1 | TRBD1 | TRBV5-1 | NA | TGCGCCAGCAGCGGAGGGGACAGTTACACTGAAGCTTTCTTT | CASSGGDSYTEAFF
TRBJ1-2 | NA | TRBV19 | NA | TGTGCCAGTAGTATACGCAACAGAGAAGCTAACTATGGCTACACCTTC | CASSIRNREANYGYTF
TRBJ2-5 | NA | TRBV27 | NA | TGTGCCAGCCGGGTGTTTGGCCGACAAGAGACCCAGTACTTC | CASRVFGRQETQYF
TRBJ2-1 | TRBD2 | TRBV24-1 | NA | TGTGCCACCAGTGACCCCGGGACTAGCGGGGAGTTGGGTGAGCAGTTCTTC | CATSDPGTSGELGEQFF
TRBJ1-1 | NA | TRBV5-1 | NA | TGCGCCAGCAGCTTGTCCTCGGGCACTGAAGCTTTCTTT | CASSLSSGTEAFF
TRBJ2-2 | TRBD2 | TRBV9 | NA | TGTGCCAGCAGGGGGCTAGCGGGGGCCGGGGAGCTGTTTTTT | CASRGLAGAGELFF
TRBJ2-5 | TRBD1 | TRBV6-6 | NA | TGTGCCAGCAGGAACCGACAGGGCCGGGATTTGGGTACCCAGTACTTC | CASRNRQGRDLGTQYF
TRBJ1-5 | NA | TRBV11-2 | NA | TGTGCCAGCAGCCCCGGCCGGGGCAATCAGCCCCAGCATTTT | CASSPGRGNQPQHF
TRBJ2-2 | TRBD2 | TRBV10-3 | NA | TGTGCCATCAGTCCGGGGGGGCGCACCGGGGAGCTGTTTTTT | CAISPGGRTGELFF
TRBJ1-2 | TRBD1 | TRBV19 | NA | TGTGCCAGTAGTATTCTCGACAGGGCGGGAGGCTACACCTTC | CASSILDRAGGYTF
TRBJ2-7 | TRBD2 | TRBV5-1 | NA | TGCGCCAGCAGCTTGGACGGGGGGTTCGAGCAGTACTTC | CASSLDGGFEQYF
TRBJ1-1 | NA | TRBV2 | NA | TGTGCCAGCACCTCAGAGGGCAGGAACACTGAAGCTTTCTTT | CASTSEGRNTEAFF
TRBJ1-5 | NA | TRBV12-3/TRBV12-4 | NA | TGTGCCAGCAGTACAGGGTCGCAGCCCCAGCATTTT | CASSTGSQPQHF
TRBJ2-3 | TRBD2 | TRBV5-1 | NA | TGCGCCAGCAGCTTGGAGGGTAGCGGGGGAGATACGCAGTATTTT | CASSLEGSGGDTQYF
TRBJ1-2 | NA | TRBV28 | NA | TGTGCCAGCAGTTTATTTGGGCGTAACTATGGCTACACCTTC | CASSLFGRNYGYTF
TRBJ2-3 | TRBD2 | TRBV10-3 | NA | TGTGCCATCAGTGAGTCGGGGACTAGCGGGGACCCTAGCACAGATACGCAGTATTTT | CAISESGTSGDPSTDTQYF
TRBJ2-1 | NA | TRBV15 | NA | TGTGCCACCAGCAGAGATTGGGGCACCTACAATGAGCAGTTCTTC | CATSRDWGTYNEQFF
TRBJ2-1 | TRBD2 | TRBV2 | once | TGTGCCAGCAGTGAAGTTCTAGCGGGGAATGAGCAGTTCTTC | CASSEVLAGNEQFF
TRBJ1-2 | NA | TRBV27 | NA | TGTGCCAGCAGCGGGGCAGGGGATAACTATGGCTACACCTTC | CASSGAGDNYGYTF